This T cell receptor beta chain appears in the sequencing data of a study of CD8 T cells in Susac syndrome. The RNA, roughly 0.45 to 1 ug, was put through reverse transcription using random hexamers. TCRdb processed the immunoSEQ multiplex PCR reads anew with MiXCR; each CDR3 protein has one entry. The table has fewer than 250,000 distinct CDR3 sequences, 85% to 95% seen once. A remark on this clonotype: The antigen is not known.

The sequenced target, TCR beta, came from blood CD8+ and CD4+ T cells. Controls comprised healthy donors matched for age and sex. The authors negatively isolated CD8+ and CD4+ T cells and FACS-enriched TEMRA cells. Study-wide results and limits: The TCR sequencing and HLA analysis in the study involved a relatively small number of individuals, as the study acknowledged.

The clonotype originates from a human donor in good health. The sample was CD4+ T cells from PBMCs.

The CDR3 reads CASSLRGTPSLHF. CDR3 sequence (DNA): TGTGCCAGCAGCCTCCGCGGGACTCCGTCCCTCCACTTT. The chain carries TRBV3-1 and TRBJ1-6, with a tentative D call TRBD1 (5 bases). Germline loops: CDR1 LGHDT, CDR2 YNNKEL (reference sequence). The CDR3 is 13 residues long. Trimming removed 4 bases at V and 14 bases at J, with 15 bases between.